This T cell receptor (beta chain) came from a study of shared clonotypes between healthy human individuals. Assay: immunoSEQ multiplex PCR; the TCRdb copy retains only in-frame clones and omits some. The sample lists approximately 980,000 clones; 76% were seen once. Specimen: memory CD4+ T cells sorted from blood. Noted subset: CD45RA-negative fraction. The TCR sequence derives from a man aged 18 to 30 in good health.

This CDR3 reads CASSLGQGARDEQFF. The CDR3 coding sequence is TGCGCCAGCAGCCTCGGACAGGGGGCCAGAGATGAGCAGTTCTTC. The rearrangement links TRBV4-3 to TRBJ2-1; 11 bases map to TRBD1. V dropped 4 bases and J dropped 8; count of bases not matched to a gene: 7. CDR1 LGHNA and CDR2 YSLEER come from the germline V gene. The CDR3 extends over 15 amino acids.